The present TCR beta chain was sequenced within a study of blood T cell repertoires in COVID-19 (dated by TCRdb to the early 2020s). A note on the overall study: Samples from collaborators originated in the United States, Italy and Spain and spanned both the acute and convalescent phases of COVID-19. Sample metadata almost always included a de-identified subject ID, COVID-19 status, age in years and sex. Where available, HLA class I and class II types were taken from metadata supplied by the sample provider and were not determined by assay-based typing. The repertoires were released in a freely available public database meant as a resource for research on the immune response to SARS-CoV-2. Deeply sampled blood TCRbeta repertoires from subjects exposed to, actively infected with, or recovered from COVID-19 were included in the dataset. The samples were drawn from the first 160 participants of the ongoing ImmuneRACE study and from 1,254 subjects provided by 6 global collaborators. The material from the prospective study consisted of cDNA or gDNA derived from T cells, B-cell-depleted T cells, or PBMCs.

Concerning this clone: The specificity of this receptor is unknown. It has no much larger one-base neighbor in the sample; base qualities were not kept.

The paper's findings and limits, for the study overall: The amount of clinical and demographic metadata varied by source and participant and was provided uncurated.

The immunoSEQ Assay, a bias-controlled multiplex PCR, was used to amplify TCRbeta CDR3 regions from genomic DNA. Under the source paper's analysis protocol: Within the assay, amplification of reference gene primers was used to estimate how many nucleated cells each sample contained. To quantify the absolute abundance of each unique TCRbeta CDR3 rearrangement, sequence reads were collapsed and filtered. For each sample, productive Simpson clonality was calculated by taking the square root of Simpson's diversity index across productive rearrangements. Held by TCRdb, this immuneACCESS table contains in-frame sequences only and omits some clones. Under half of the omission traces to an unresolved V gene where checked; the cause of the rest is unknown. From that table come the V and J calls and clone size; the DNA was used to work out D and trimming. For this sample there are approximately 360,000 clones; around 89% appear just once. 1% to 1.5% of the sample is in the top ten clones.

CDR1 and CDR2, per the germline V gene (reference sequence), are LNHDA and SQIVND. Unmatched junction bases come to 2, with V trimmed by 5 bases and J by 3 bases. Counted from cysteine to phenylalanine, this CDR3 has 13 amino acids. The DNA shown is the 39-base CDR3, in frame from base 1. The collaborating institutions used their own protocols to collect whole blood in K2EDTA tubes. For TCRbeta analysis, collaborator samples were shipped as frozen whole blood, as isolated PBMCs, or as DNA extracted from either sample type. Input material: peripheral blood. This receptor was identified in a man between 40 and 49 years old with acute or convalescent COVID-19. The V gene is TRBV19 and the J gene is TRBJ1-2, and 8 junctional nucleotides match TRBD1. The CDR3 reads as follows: CASSGQGDYGYTF. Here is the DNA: TGTGCCAGTAGTGGACAGGGAGACTATGGCTACACCTTC.